This T cell receptor (beta chain) was profiled in a study of cytomegalovirus exposure and HLA in healthy donors. V lost 6 bases to trimming and J lost 0 bases, with 9 bases between them. The CDR3 extends over 13 amino acids. From germline, CDR1 is SNHLY and CDR2 FYNNEI. The PCR ran on 60 Vbeta and 13 Jbeta primers. Measured with immunoSEQ multiplex PCR; TCRdb has only the in-frame clones, and not every one. The table has about 150,000 clones, around 80% seen once. The sequenced sample was PBMCs. The sequence was obtained from a man between 18 and 29 years old in good health and CMV-seronegative. The chain couples TRBV2 to TRBJ2-7; TRBD2 might be the D (5 bases). CDR3 protein: CASSGLVSYEQYF. For the CDR3, the DNA is TGTGCCAGCAGCGGACTTGTCTCCTACGAGCAGTACTTC.